This TCR beta chain emerged from a study of T cell changes during pregnancy in multiple sclerosis. Only in-frame clones appear in the TCRdb table, and some are missing; sequencing was by immunoSEQ multiplex PCR. The repertoire holds about 44,000 clones, with under 95% as singletons. The CDR3 spans 18 residues. Germline assignment: CDR1 MGHRA and CDR2 YSYEKL. Trimming cost V 3 bases and J 0 bases, with 20 bases left between them. The V gene is TRBV4-1, the J gene TRBJ1-2; D unclear. The origin of this receptor is a female donor with multiple sclerosis, enrolled in a pregnancy study. Material: CD4+ T cells from peripheral blood mononuclear cells, obtained in the third trimester of pregnancy. In nucleotides, the CDR3 is TGCGCCAGCAGCCAGGTGTCAATTGGATCGGGATCTAACTATGGCTACACCTTC. Protein product: CASSQVSIGSGSNYGYTF.